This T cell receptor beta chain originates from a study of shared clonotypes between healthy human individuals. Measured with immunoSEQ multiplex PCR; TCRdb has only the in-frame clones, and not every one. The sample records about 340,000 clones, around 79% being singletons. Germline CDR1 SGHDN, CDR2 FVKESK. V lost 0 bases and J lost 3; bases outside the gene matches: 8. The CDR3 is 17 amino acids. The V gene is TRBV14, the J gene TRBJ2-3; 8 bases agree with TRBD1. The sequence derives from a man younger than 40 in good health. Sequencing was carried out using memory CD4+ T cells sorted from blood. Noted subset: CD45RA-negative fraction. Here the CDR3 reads CASSQDRRGLRTDTQYF. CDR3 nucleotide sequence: TGTGCCAGCAGCCAAGATCGCAGGGGGCTGAGGACAGATACGCAGTATTTT.